Given below is one T cell receptor (beta chain) in context. Then a second PCR, running roughly 7 to 11 cycles, was carried out with a sample-barcoded 5' primer and a J-beta primer mix. TCRdb reprocessed the 5' RACE reads with MiXCR, giving one entry per CDR3 protein. The profile covers approximately 1.5 million distinct CDR3 sequences, with approximately 43% appearing a single time and about 4.1% taken by the ten largest. These data are taken from a study of blood T cells in healthy people across ages. This CDR3 has 14 amino acids. The V end lost 0 bases, the J end lost 6 bases, and 11 bases lay between the germline ends. Germline CDR1 SGHRS, CDR2 YFSETQ.

This TCR came from a woman younger than 35 in good health. This chain links TRBV5-1 with TRBJ2-3, with D perhaps given as TRBD1 or TRBD2 (5 bases each). The sample comprised blood. CDR3 protein: CASSLGGTSDTQYF. CDR3 bases: TGCGCCAGCAGCTTGGGTGGGACCTCTGATACGCAGTATTTT.